Each of the 30 T cell receptor beta chains below was sequenced from the same sample in a study of cytomegalovirus exposure and HLA in healthy donors. The table came from immunoSEQ multiplex PCR; TCRdb's copy has only in-frame clones and leaves some out. This sample has about 190,000 clones, with roughly four fifths found just once. Sequencing input: PBMCs. These receptors were obtained from a woman under 30 in good health and CMV-seropositive.

The chain combines TRBV2 with TRBJ2-2; D unclear. CDR1 and CDR2 (germline): SNHLY, FYNNEI. The CDR3 runs to 13 residues. The V end was cut by 6 bases, the J end by 1 base, with 6 bases between. In DNA, the CDR3 is TGTGCCAGCAGCGCAGAGAACACCGGGGAGCTGTTTTTT. It is translated as CASSAENTGELFF.

This sequence joins TRBV10-1 and TRBJ1-1; D ambiguous. Trimming cost V 6 bases and J 3 bases, with 11 bases left between them. This CDR3 spans 13 amino acids. From germline, CDR1 is WNHNN and CDR2 SYGVQD (reference sequence). CDR3 amino acids: CASSPGLHTEAFF. CDR3 DNA sequence: TGCGCCAGCAGCCCCGGACTGCACACTGAAGCTTTCTTT.

The chain couples TRBV11-1 to TRBJ1-2, with D unclear. Trimming shortened V by 1 base and J by 0 bases, and 12 bases separated the two germline ends. The CDR3 loop spans 16 amino acids. Germline CDR1 and CDR2: SGHAT and FQDESV (reference sequence). As DNA, the CDR3 is TGTGCCAGCAGCTTAGATCACTGGGGAGCTAACTATGGCTACACCTTC. Translating gives CASSLDHWGANYGYTF.

The chain links TRBV15 to TRBJ1-5; possible D gene TRBD1, 6 bases. The CDR3 runs to 17 residues. The V end was cut by 6 bases, the J end by 1 base, with 19 bases between. Per the germline V gene, CDR1 is LNHNV and CDR2 is YYDKDF (reference sequence). CDR3 coding DNA: TGTGCCACCAGGGCCGGGACATATACTTCGAGCAATCAGCCCCAGCATTTT. As protein: CATRAGTYTSSNQPQHF.

The chain combines TRBV27 with TRBJ1-6; TRBD1 aligns across 7 bases. This CDR3 is 16 amino acids long. Trimming took 5 bases from V and 7 from J; bases not matched to a gene: 11. The germline gives CDR1 MNHEY, CDR2 SMNVEV (reference sequence). The chain's CDR3 is CASSPRTGGLNSPLHF. The CDR3 DNA is TGTGCCAGCAGTCCAAGGACAGGCGGCCTAAATTCACCCCTCCACTTT.

This chain joins TRBV7-3 and TRBJ1-6; D perhaps matches TRBD1 (6 bases). Looked up from germline, CDR1 is SGHTA and CDR2 is FQGTGA. Trimming took 5 bases from V and 6 from J, leaving 11 bases between them. The CDR3 contains 14 residues. The CDR3 DNA reads TGTGCCAGCAGCCTGGGACAACTTAATTCACCCCTCCACTTT. As protein: CASSLGQLNSPLHF.

The genes are TRBV10-3 and TRBJ1-2; tentatively, D is TRBD1 (6 bases). The CDR3 sequence is 13 residues long. Trimming removed 7 bases from V and 7 bases from J, with 16 bases in between. The germline V gene encodes CDR1 ENHRY and CDR2 SYGVKD. The DNA of the CDR3 is TGTGCCATCAATAAACAGGGAAAGTCTGGCTACACCTTC. Protein sequence: CAINKQGKSGYTF.

V gene TRBV7-9 combines with J gene TRBJ1-1; D remains unclear. The germline V gene has CDR1 SEHNR and CDR2 FQNEAQ (reference sequence). This CDR3 is built from 17 residues. Trimming stripped 5 bases from V and 2 bases from J, with 21 bases between. The CDR3 DNA sequence: TGTGCCAGCAGCCCGTCGCTGCGGCGACCGCGTAACACTGAAGCTTTCTTT. It specifies CASSPSLRRPRNTEAFF.

The chain joins TRBV10-3 to TRBJ2-5; 8 bases map to TRBD1. Trimming cost V 5 bases and J 4 bases; bases outside gene matches: 9. This CDR3 has 15 residues. Germline V lookup: CDR1 ENHRY, CDR2 SYGVKD. CDR3 nucleotide sequence: TGTGCCATCAGTTCTGGACAGGGCTCGGGAGAGACCCAGTACTTC. Residues: CAISSGQGSGETQYF.

J is TRBJ2-3 and V is TRBV15; no clear D gene. V lost 8 bases to trimming and J lost 2 bases, with 8 bases between them. The CDR3 has 12 residues. The germline V gene encodes CDR1 LNHNV and CDR2 YYDKDF (reference sequence). CDR3 in DNA: TGTGCCACCCTAGACCCCACAGATACGCAGTATTTT. It encodes CATLDPTDTQYF. The full variable domain, its missing parts supplied by reference TRBV15 and TRBJ2-3, is DAMVIQNPRYQVTQFGKPVTLSCSQTLNHNVMYWYQQKSSQAPKLLFHYYDKDFNNEADTPDNFQSRRPNTSFCFLDIRSPGLGDTAMYLCATLDPTDTQYFGPGTRLTVL.

The chain joins TRBV5-6 to TRBJ1-2, with D unresolved. The CDR3 is made up of 13 amino acids. Germline V gene sequence: CDR1 SGHDT, CDR2 YYEEEE. V was cut by 6 bases and J by 3 bases, with 12 bases left in between. CDR3 DNA sequence: TGTGCCAGCACTCCGAGTATCTACTATGGCTACACCTTC. This gives the protein CASTPSIYYGYTF. The full variable domain, in which reference TRBV5-6 and TRBJ1-2 provide the parts outside the CDR3, is DAGVTQSPTHLIKTRGQQVTLRCSPKSGHDTVSWYQQALGQGPQFIFQYYEEEERQRGNFPDRFSGHQFPNYSSELNVNALLLGDSALYLCASTPSIYYGYTFGSGTRLTVV.

CDR3 in DNA: TGTGCCAGTAGTCCGCAGGGGTTTGTCAATCAGCCCCAGCATTTT. It is translated as CASSPQGFVNQPQHF. V is TRBV19 and J is TRBJ1-5; perhaps TRBD1 as D (6 bases). The CDR3 is made up of 15 amino acids. The V end was cut by 5 bases, the J end by 3 bases, with 14 bases between. Germline CDR1 reads LNHDA; CDR2 reads SQIVND (reference sequence).

This sequence joins TRBV5-1 and TRBJ2-7, with D tentatively TRBD1 (5 bases). Germline values: CDR1 SGHRS, CDR2 YFSETQ. The CDR3 is 14 amino acids. Trimming shortened V by 2 bases and J by 7 bases, and 16 bases separated the two germline ends. This CDR3 is CASSFSLGPMEQYF. In DNA, the CDR3 is TGCGCCAGCAGCTTCTCTTTGGGGCCCATGGAGCAGTACTTC. The full variable domain, rest sourced from reference TRBV5-1 and TRBJ2-7, is KAGVTQTPRYLIKTRGQQVTLSCSPISGHRSVSWYQQTPGQGLQFLFEYFSETQRNKGNFPGRFSGRQFSNSRSEMNVSTLELGDSALYLCASSFSLGPMEQYFGPGTRLTVT.

The chain carries TRBV4-3 and TRBJ2-2; TRBD2 agrees at 9 bases. Germline CDR1 and CDR2: LGHNA and YSLEER. The length of the CDR3 is 16 residues. Trimming removed 1 base from V and 6 bases from J; junction bases left unmatched: 6. The CDR3 reads CASSQVGGGGAGELFF. CDR3 in DNA: TGCGCCAGCAGCCAAGTCGGCGGGGGGGGCGCCGGGGAGCTGTTTTTT.

This sequence joins TRBV27 and TRBJ2-2; 7 bases match TRBD1. The V gene's germline CDR1 is MNHEY and CDR2 SMNVEV (reference sequence). With 6 bases clipped from V and 7 bases from J, the junction kept 5 bases outside the gene matches. The CDR3 is 13 amino acids. CDR3 coding DNA: TGTGCCAGCAGGACAGGGTTGCGCGGGGAGCTGTTTTTT. Protein sequence: CASRTGLRGELFF.

The V call is TRBV6-4, the J call TRBJ2-7, with 11 bases identical to TRBD2. CDR1 is MRHNA, CDR2 SNTAGT, per germline. There are 16 residues in the CDR3. V was clipped by 8 bases and J by 0 bases; unmatched bases: 9. The CDR3 sequence: CASLWTSGSSSYEQYF. The CDR3 coding sequence is TGTGCCAGCCTCTGGACTAGCGGGTCGAGCTCCTACGAGCAGTACTTC.

This clone has only a few counts. The J gene is TRBJ2-5, the V gene TRBV27, with a possible D match to TRBD2 (6 bases). Per the germline V gene, CDR1 is MNHEY and CDR2 is SMNVEV (reference sequence). The ends were cut back, 6 bases at V and 7 bases at J, with 12 bases in the middle. This CDR3 region has 12 residues. The CDR3 region is CASSKVSGTQYF. CDR3 coding DNA: TGTGCCAGCAGCAAAGTTAGCGGGACCCAGTACTTC.

The gene calls are TRBV19 and TRBJ2-3; 10 bases fit TRBD1. Germline assignment: CDR1 LNHDA and CDR2 SQIVND (reference sequence). The CDR3 has 16 amino acids. Trimming at V came to 6 bases and at J to 6 bases, leaving 12 bases not matched to a gene. The CDR3 DNA sequence: TGTGCCAGTAGCCCTACCGGGACAGGGGTGTGGGATACGCAGTATTTT. As protein: CASSPTGTGVWDTQYF.

This clone was detected once. The chain couples TRBV6-5 to TRBJ2-7; possible D gene TRBD1, 6 bases. V was cut by 10 bases and J by 7 bases, with 14 bases left in between. The CDR3 has 11 amino acids. Germline values: CDR1 MNHEY, CDR2 SVGAGI. CDR3 region: CATTTTGEQYF. For the CDR3, the DNA is TGTGCCACCACTACGACAGGAGAGCAGTACTTC.

This clone was picked up one time. V is TRBV25-1 and J is TRBJ1-2; D gene ambiguous. V shed 4 bases and J shed 7 bases, with 7 bases lying between them. In germline, CDR1 is MGHDK, CDR2 SYGVNS. The CDR3 covers 11 residues. CDR3 nucleotides: TGTGCCAGCAGTGGGAGGGTTGGCTACACCTTC. Its translation is CASSGRVGYTF.

J is TRBJ2-7 and V is TRBV27; 9 bases fit TRBD2. Germline CDR1 is MNHEY and CDR2 is SMNVEV (reference sequence). CDR3 length equals 15 residues. V was pared by 3 bases and J by 7 bases, with 10 bases of the junction left unmatched. The DNA of the CDR3 is TGTGCCAGCAGTTTGCTAGCGGGGAGCTTAACGGAGCAGTACTTC. Its protein is CASSLLAGSLTEQYF.

J is TRBJ2-3 and V is TRBV7-9; TRBD2 matches at 14 bases. Trimming took 4 bases from V and 3 from J; bases not matched to a gene: 6. The germline CDR1 and CDR2 sequences are SEHNR and FQNEAQ (reference sequence). The CDR3 runs 17 residues. The CDR3 DNA is TGTGCCAGCAGCTCCCGACTAGCGGGGGGGATAACAGATACGCAGTATTTT. Protein product: CASSSRLAGGITDTQYF. Based on the CDR3 plus reference TRBV7-9 and TRBJ2-3, the full variable domain is DTGVSQNPRHKITKRGQNVTFRCDPISEHNRLYWYRQTLGQGPEFLTYFQNEAQLEKSRLLSDRFSAERPKGSFSTLEIQRTEQGDSAMYLCASSSRLAGGITDTQYFGPGTRLTVL.

This chain links TRBV5-1 with TRBJ2-5; 8 bases line up with TRBD2. CDR1 SGHRS and CDR2 YFSETQ come from the germline V gene. Unmatched junction bases numbered 7, after V lost 2 bases and J lost 4 bases. The CDR3 covers 15 residues. In nucleotides, the CDR3 is TGCGCCAGCAGCTTCGGTAGCGGGGTAGGAGAGACCCAGTACTTC. Its translation: CASSFGSGVGETQYF.

The chain uses TRBV19 and TRBJ2-5; a weak D match, TRBD1 (6 bases). The CDR3 extends over 13 amino acids. Deletions cut 3 bases from V and 5 bases from J, with 10 bases between. Germline CDR1 and CDR2: LNHDA and SQIVND (reference sequence). CDR3 sequence: CASSMGARETQYF. For the CDR3, the DNA is TGTGCCAGTAGTATGGGGGCCCGGGAGACCCAGTACTTC.

The rearrangement links TRBV28 to TRBJ1-1; 7 nucleotides match TRBD1. This CDR3 is 12 amino acids long. Trimming took 11 bases from V and 9 from J; bases not matched to a gene: 12. CDR1 and CDR2 from the germline V gene are MDHEN and SYDVKM. CDR3 loop: CAGSQTRGKAFF. The CDR3 DNA reads TGTGCCGGGTCACAAACCAGGGGGAAAGCTTTCTTT.

The chain is built from TRBV27 and TRBJ1-5, with TRBD1 as a possible D gene (6 bases). Germline CDR1 reads MNHEY; CDR2 reads SMNVEV (reference sequence). Trimming took off 5 bases at V and 0 bases at J, with 14 bases between the two ends. The CDR3 loop spans 16 amino acids. The CDR3: CASSDRDNHSNQPQHF. In nucleotides, the CDR3 is TGTGCCAGCAGTGATCGGGACAACCATAGCAATCAGCCCCAGCATTTT.

The sample holds one count of this clone. This chain uses TRBV5-4 with TRBJ2-7, with 11 bases that match TRBD2. Germline V lookup: CDR1 SGHNT, CDR2 YYREEE (reference sequence). J gave up 6 bases and V 4 bases, and 12 bases lay outside the gene matches. The CDR3 has 16 amino acids. For the CDR3, the DNA is TGTGCCAGCAGCCTTATCAAGACTAGCGGGGCCCCCGAGCAGTACTTC. Its protein product is CASSLIKTSGAPEQYF.

The chain joins TRBV19 to TRBJ1-5; TRBD1 agrees at 7 bases. CDR1 is LNHDA and CDR2 is SQIVND in the germline V gene (reference sequence). V lost 5 bases and J lost 6; bases outside the gene matches: 4. This CDR3 contains 13 residues. CDR3 residues: CASSDRESQPQHF. CDR3 bases: TGTGCCAGTAGTGACAGGGAGAGTCAGCCCCAGCATTTT.

This chain joins TRBV4-3 and TRBJ2-7; TRBD2 agrees at 8 bases. In germline, CDR1 is LGHNA, CDR2 YSLEER. Trimming took 4 bases from V and 3 from J; bases not matched to a gene: 5. This CDR3 has 14 amino acids. CDR3 sequence (DNA): TGCGCCAGCAGCCCGGGACTAGTCGGCTACGAGCAGTACTTC. Translated: CASSPGLVGYEQYF.

The CDR3 DNA reads as TGTGCCAGCTCACCATCTAGCGGGGGTGCCACCGGGGAGCTGTTTTTT. Its translation is CASSPSSGGATGELFF. V gene TRBV18 combines with J gene TRBJ2-2; 10 nucleotides align to TRBD2. The germline gives CDR1 KGHSH, CDR2 LQKENI. V trimming: 2 bases; J trimming: 4 bases; junction bases outside the gene matches: 4. This CDR3 is built from 16 residues.